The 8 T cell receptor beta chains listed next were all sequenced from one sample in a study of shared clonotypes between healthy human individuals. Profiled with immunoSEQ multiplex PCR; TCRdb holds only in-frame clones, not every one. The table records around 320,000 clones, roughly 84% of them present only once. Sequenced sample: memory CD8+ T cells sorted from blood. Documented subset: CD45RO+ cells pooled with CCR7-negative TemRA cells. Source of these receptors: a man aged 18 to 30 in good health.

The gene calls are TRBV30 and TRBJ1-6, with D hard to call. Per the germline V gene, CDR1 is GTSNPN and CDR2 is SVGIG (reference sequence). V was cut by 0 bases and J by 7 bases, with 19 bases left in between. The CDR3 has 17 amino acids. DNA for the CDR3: TGTGCCTGGAGTGTTCTCGGGGTAATCCGTAGCAATTCACCCCTCCACTTT. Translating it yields CAWSVLGVIRSNSPLHF.

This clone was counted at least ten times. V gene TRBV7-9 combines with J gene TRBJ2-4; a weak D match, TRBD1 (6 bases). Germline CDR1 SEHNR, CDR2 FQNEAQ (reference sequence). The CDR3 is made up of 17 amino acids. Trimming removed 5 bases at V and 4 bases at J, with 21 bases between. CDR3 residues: CASSPTITGFTKNIQYF. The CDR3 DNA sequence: TGTGCCAGCAGCCCCACCATTACAGGGTTCACGAAAAACATTCAGTACTTC.

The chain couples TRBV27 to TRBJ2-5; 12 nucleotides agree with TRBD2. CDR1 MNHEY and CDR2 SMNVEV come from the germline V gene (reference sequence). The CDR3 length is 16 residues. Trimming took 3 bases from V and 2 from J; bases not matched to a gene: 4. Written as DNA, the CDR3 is TGTGCCAGCAGTTTTACGCTAGCGGGGGGGCAAGAGACCCAGTACTTC. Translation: CASSFTLAGGQETQYF.

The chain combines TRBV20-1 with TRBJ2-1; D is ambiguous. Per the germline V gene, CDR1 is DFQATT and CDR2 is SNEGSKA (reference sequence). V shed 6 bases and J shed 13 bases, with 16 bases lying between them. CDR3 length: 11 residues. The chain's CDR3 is CSARRRTLQFF. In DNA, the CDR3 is TGCAGTGCCAGGCGACGGACCCTACAGTTCTTC.

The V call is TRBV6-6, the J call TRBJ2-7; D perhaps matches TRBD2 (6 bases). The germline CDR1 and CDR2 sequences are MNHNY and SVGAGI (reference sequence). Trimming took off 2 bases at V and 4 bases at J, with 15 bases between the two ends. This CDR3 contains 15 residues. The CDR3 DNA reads TGTGCCAGCAGTTACCCGGAAGGAGGGATTTACGAGCAGTACTTC. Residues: CASSYPEGGIYEQYF.

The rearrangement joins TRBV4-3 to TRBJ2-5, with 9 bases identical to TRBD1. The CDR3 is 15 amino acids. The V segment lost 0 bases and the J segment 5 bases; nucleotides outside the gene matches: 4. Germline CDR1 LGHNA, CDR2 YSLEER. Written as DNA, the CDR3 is TGCGCCAGCAGCCAAGAGGGGGACAGGGATGAGACCCAGTACTTC. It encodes CASSQEGDRDETQYF.

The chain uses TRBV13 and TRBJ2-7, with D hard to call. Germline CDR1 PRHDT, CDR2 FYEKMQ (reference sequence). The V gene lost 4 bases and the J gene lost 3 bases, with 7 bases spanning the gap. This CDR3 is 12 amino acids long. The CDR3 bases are TGTGCCAGCAGCTCCTCTTACTACGAGCAGTACTTC. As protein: CASSSSYYEQYF.

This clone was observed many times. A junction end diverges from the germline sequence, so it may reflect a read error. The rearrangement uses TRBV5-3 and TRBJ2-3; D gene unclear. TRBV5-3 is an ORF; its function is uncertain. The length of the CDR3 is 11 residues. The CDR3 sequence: CARTLGDTQYF. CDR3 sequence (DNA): TGTGCCAGAACCTTGGGGGATACGCAGTATTTT.